What follows is one TCR beta chain and its context. No antigen is known for it. This sample is part of a study of lymphopenia after photon versus proton radiotherapy. Findings and caveats of the study: Authors raise, but do not show, better survival with proton therapy. Post-nadir diversity loss with photons came from oligoclonal expansion, particularly CD8+ Temra cells. Photon-treated patients lost naive T cells and TCR diversity; proton-treated stayed stable. In patients who died, overall survival fell as post-nadir TCR diversity dropped more.

The table came from immunoSEQ multiplex PCR; TCRdb's copy has only in-frame clones and leaves some out. Altogether over 20,000 clones are present, about 89% being singletons, with the ten largest covering 11%. V shed 5 bases and J shed 3 bases, with 11 bases lying between them. Germline lookup yields CDR1 MRHNA and CDR2 SNTAGT. There are 14 residues in the CDR3. This rearrangement joins TRBV6-4 to TRBJ2-1; D possibly corresponds to TRBD2 (5 bases). This material consisted of peripheral blood, taken from a patient treated with proton-based radiotherapy. This TCR was sampled from a man older than 75 with esophageal cancer. The CDR3 loop is CASSYSGIYNEQFF. CDR3 nucleotides: TGTGCCAGCAGTTATTCCGGGATCTACAATGAGCAGTTCTTC.